The 3 T cell receptor beta chains presented below share a single source sample, sequenced in a study of blood T cell repertoires in COVID-19. Clones were read by immunoSEQ multiplex PCR, and TCRdb kept only the in-frame ones, dropping some. The table has 390,000 or so clones, 75% to 90% seen once. The source material was PBMCs or T cells enriched from blood (not recorded which). All receptors derive from a man between 18 and 29 years old who had recovered from COVID-19.

J is TRBJ2-7 and V is TRBV2; the match to TRBD1 covers 10 bases. With 4 bases clipped from V and 6 bases from J, the junction kept 6 bases outside the gene matches. This CDR3 comprises 14 residues. The germline gives CDR1 SNHLY, CDR2 FYNNEI. The CDR3 sequence is CASSGGQGVTEQYF. The CDR3 DNA follows: TGTGCCAGCAGTGGAGGACAGGGGGTGACCGAGCAGTACTTC.

The V gene is TRBV7-9, the J gene TRBJ2-2, with D possibly matching TRBD1 (5 bases). Germline V CDR1 and CDR2: SEHNR, FQNEAQ (reference sequence). This CDR3 spans 14 amino acids. The V end lost 2 bases, the J end lost 4 bases, and 8 bases lay between the germline ends. CDR3 nucleotide sequence: TGTGCCAGCAGCTTACAGGGTACCACCGGGGAGCTGTTTTTT. Translating gives CASSLQGTTGELFF.

With regard to this clone: Other nucleotide sequences from this sample produce the same CDR3. J is TRBJ1-2 and V is TRBV2; no clear D. The CDR3 is made up of 13 amino acids. Trimming shortened V by 2 bases and J by 2 bases, and 6 bases separated the two germline ends. Looked up from germline, CDR1 is SNHLY and CDR2 is FYNNEI. DNA for the CDR3: TGTGCCAGCAGTGAAACGGGGAACTATGGCTACACCTTC. Protein: CASSETGNYGYTF.